The present entry profiles one TCR beta chain with its context. What it binds is not known. These data originate in a study of cytomegalovirus exposure and HLA in healthy donors. Overall study context: The early release's HLA-typed donors yielded some 85 million unique TCRs.

Overall study findings and caveats: In a later analysis, a missense DCLRE1C variant was linked to TCR beta V- and J-gene trimming.

The PCR ran on 60 Vbeta and 13 Jbeta primers. Repertoires were generated with immunoSEQ multiplex PCR, while TCRdb's copy carries only in-frame clones and drops some. The sample gives over 85,000 clones, around 77% of which show up once; 9.6% is in the top ten. This clonotype was sampled from a male donor in good health and CMV-seropositive. Sample: PBMCs.

CDR3 loop: CASSVAGNGYTF. As DNA, the CDR3 is TGTGCCAGCAGCGTAGCGGGGAATGGCTACACCTTC. The chain links TRBV9 to TRBJ1-2; no firm D call. Germline loops: CDR1 SGDLS, CDR2 YYNGEE. CDR3 length: 12 residues. Trimming took 0 bases from V and 6 from J, leaving 6 bases between them.